The present entry profiles one T cell receptor beta chain with its context. Germline-derived CDR1 and CDR2 are SGHNT and YYREEE (reference sequence). With V trimmed by 3 bases and J by 4 bases, 7 bases remained unmatched. CDR3 size: 15 residues. This record belongs to a study of Ad26.COV2.S vaccination and SARS-CoV-2 variants. The repertoire was sequenced with immunoSEQ multiplex PCR; TCRdb's copy has only in-frame clones and lacks some. The profile shows hundreds of thousands of clones, about 91% of them singletons. Sequenced material: peripheral blood, taken after recovery from COVID-19. This TCR derives from a human donor who had recovered from COVID-19. The J gene is TRBJ1-2, the V gene TRBV5-4; 9 bases map to TRBD1. CDR3 nucleotides: TGTGCCAGCAGCTACGGGACAGGGTTAGCCTATGGCTACACCTTC. Translated: CASSYGTGLAYGYTF.